This T cell receptor beta chain was captured by sequencing in a study of T cell responses to AZD1222 COVID-19 vaccine. Study summary: Second doses that came at about 4 or about 12 weeks were put together.

With regard to this clone: Antigen unknown.

Sequencing used immunoSEQ multiplex PCR; TCRdb keeps in-frame clones, though not all of them. The sample records under 150,000 clones, about 92% being singletons. Study observations and caveats: All repertoire sampling was performed exclusively after the peak T cell response. At 160-218 and 743-854, vaccine-associated CD4 TCRs were dominant, and they spanned spike. Reports say nearly half of spike-specific TCRs go after unmutated variant regions.

CDR1 SNHLY and CDR2 FYNNEI come from the germline V gene. V was clipped by 7 bases and J by 5 bases; unmatched bases: 9. This CDR3 contains 15 residues. The J gene is TRBJ2-2, the V gene TRBV2; 8 nucleotides align to TRBD1. The sequence derives from an adult in good health. Sequenced material: peripheral blood, taken on day 0 of AZD1222 vaccination. CDR3 coding DNA: TGTGCCAGCATGGTAACGGACAGGGCGACCGGGGAGCTGTTTTTT. Translated, it gives CASMVTDRATGELFF.